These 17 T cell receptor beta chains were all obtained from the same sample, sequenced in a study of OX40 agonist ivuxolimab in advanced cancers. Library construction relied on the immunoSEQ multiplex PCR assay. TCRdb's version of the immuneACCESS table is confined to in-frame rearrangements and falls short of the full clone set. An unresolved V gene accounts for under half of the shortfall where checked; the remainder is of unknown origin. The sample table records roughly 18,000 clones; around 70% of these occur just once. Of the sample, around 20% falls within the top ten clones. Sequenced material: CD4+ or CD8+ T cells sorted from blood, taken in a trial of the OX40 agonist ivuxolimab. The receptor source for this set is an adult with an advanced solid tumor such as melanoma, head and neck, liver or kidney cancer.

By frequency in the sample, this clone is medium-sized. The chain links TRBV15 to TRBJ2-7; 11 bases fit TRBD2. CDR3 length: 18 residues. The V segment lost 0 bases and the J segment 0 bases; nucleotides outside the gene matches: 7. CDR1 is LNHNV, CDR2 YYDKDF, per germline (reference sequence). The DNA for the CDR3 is TGTGCCACCAGCAGAGATTCTAGCGGGAGGCCCTCCTCCTACGAGCAGTACTTC. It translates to CATSRDSSGRPSSYEQYF.

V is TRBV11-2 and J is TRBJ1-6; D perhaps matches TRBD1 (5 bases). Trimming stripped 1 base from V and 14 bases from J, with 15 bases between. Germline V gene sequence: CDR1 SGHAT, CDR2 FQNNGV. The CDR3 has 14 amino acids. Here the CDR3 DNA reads TGTGCCAGCAGCTTAGGCGGGGGGAGGCTAACCCTCCACTTT. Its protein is CASSLGGGRLTLHF.

The CDR3 coding sequence is TGTGCCAGCAGGTCACTCCGGGACTTCTCCTACGAGCAGTACTTC. This sequence encodes CASRSLRDFSYEQYF. This chain joins TRBV28 and TRBJ2-7; D may be TRBD2 (6 bases). Trimming pared 6 bases from V and 0 bases from J, leaving 15 bases between. Germline loops: CDR1 MDHEN, CDR2 SYDVKM. The CDR3 spans 15 residues.

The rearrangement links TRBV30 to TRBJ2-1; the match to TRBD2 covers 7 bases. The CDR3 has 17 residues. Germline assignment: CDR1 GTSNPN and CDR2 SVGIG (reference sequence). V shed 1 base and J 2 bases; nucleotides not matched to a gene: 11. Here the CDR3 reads CAWSGLSPSGPYNEQFF. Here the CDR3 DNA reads TGTGCCTGGAGTGGCCTCAGCCCTAGCGGCCCCTACAATGAGCAGTTCTTC. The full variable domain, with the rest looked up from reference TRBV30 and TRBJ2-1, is SQTIHQWPATLVQPVGSPLSLECTVEGTSNPNLYWYRQAAGRGLQLLFYSVGIGQISSEVPQNLSASRPQDRQFILSSKKLLLSDSGFYLCAWSGLSPSGPYNEQFFGPGTRLTVL.

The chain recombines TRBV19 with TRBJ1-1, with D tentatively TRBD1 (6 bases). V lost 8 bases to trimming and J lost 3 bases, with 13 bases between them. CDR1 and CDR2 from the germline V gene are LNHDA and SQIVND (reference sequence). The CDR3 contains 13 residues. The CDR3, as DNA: TGTGCCAGTGCCGGACAGTTTCACACTGAAGCTTTCTTT. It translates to CASAGQFHTEAFF. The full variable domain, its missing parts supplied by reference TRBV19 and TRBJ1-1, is DGGITQSPKYLFRKEGQNVTLSCEQNLNHDAMYWYRQDPGQGLRLIYYSQIVNDFQKGDIAEGYSVSREKKESFPLTVTSAQKNPTAFYLCASAGQFHTEAFFGQGTRLTVV.

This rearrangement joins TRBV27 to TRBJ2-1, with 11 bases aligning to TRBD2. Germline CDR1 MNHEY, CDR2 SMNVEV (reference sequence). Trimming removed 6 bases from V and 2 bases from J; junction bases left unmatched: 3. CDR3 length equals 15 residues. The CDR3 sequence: CASRLAGGPYNEQFF. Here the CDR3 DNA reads TGTGCCAGCAGGCTAGCGGGAGGCCCCTACAATGAGCAGTTCTTC.

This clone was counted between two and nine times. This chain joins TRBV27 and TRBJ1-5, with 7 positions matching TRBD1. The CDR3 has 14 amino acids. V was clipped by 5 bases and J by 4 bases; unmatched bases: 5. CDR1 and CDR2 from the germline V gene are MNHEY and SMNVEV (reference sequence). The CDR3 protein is CASSAGTDNQPQHF. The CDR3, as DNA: TGTGCCAGCAGTGCCGGGACAGATAATCAGCCCCAGCATTTT.

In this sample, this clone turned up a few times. CDR3: CASSVDPGADTQYF. In nucleotides, the CDR3 is TGTGCCAGCAGCGTAGACCCGGGGGCAGATACGCAGTATTTT. The V gene is TRBV9, the J gene TRBJ2-3; tentatively, D is TRBD2 (6 bases). CDR1 is SGDLS and CDR2 is YYNGEE in the germline V gene. This CDR3 has 14 amino acids. Between the trimmed V and J ends, which lost 0 bases and 4 bases, there was a span of 9 bases.

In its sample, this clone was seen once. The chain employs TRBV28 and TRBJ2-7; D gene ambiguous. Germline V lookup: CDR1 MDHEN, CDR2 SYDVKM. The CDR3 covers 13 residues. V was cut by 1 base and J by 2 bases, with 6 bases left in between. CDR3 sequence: CASSLSITYEQYF. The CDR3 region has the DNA TGTGCCAGCAGTTTATCCATTACCTACGAGCAGTACTTC.

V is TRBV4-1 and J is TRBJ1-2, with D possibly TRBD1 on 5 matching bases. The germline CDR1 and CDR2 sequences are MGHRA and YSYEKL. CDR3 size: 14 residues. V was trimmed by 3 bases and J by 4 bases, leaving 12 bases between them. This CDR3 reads CASSHLREGYGYTF. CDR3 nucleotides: TGCGCCAGCAGCCACCTCAGGGAAGGCTATGGCTACACCTTC.

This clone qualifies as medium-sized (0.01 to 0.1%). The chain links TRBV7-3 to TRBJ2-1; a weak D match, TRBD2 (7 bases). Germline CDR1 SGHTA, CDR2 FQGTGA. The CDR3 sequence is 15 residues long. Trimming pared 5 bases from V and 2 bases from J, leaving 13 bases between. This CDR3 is CASSPGGGPYNEQFF. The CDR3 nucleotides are TGTGCCAGCAGCCCTGGGGGGGGCCCCTACAATGAGCAGTTCTTC.

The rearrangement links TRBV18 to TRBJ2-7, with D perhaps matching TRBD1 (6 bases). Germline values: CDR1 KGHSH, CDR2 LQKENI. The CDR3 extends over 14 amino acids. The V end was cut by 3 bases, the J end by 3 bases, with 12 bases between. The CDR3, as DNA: TGTGCCAGCTCACCGTGGGACAATTTCTACGAGCAGTACTTC. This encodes CASSPWDNFYEQYF.

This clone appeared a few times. CDR3 sequence reads: CASSLDWSYNEQFF. The CDR3 bases are TGTGCCAGCAGCTTAGATTGGAGCTACAATGAGCAGTTCTTC. V is TRBV11-3 and J is TRBJ2-1, with D unresolved. Germline CDR1 SGHNT, CDR2 YENEEA. V shed 0 bases and J shed 3 bases, with 6 bases lying between them. This CDR3 region has 14 residues.

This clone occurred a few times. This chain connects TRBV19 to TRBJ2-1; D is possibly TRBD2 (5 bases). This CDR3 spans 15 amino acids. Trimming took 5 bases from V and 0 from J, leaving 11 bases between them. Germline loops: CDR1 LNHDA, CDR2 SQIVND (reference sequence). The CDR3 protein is CASSVSESSYNEQFF. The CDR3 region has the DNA TGTGCCAGTAGTGTTAGCGAGAGCTCCTACAATGAGCAGTTCTTC.

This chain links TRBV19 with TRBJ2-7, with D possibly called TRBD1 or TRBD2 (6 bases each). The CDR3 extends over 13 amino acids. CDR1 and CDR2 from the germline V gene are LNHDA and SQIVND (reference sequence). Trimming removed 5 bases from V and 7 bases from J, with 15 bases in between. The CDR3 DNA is TGTGCCAGTAGTGCCCTACAGGGAGGTGAGCAGTACTTC. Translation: CASSALQGGEQYF.

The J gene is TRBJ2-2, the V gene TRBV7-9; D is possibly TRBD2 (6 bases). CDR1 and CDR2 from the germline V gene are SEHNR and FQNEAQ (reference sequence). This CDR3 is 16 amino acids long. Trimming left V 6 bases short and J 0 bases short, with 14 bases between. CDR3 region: CASRGLAYTNTGELFF. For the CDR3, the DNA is TGTGCCAGCAGGGGTCTAGCGTACACGAACACCGGGGAGCTGTTTTTT.

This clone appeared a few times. CDR3 loop: CASSLQGANYGYTF. CDR3 sequence (DNA): TGTGCCAGCAGTTTACAGGGGGCTAACTATGGCTACACCTTC. The chain carries TRBV28 and TRBJ1-2; the match to TRBD1 covers 7 bases. CDR1 and CDR2 (germline): MDHEN, SYDVKM. V dropped 2 bases and J dropped 0; count of bases not matched to a gene: 0. The CDR3 is 14 residues long.